The 32 T cell receptor beta chains below all came from one sample that was sequenced in a study of cytomegalovirus exposure and HLA in healthy donors. PCR primers comprised 60 Vbeta and 13 Jbeta primers. Only in-frame clones appear in the TCRdb table, and some are missing; sequencing was by immunoSEQ multiplex PCR. The sample has 90,000 to 100,000 clones; 65% are singletons. Sequencing was performed on PBMCs. The receptors come from a boy aged 5-17 years in good health and CMV-seropositive.

The CDR3 bases are TGCGCCAGCAGCTGGGGACAGGGCGAAGCTTTCTTT. This codes for CASSWGQGEAFF. The V and J genes are TRBV5-1 and TRBJ1-1, with TRBD1 matching over 9 bases. The trim removed 3 bases at V and 8 bases at J, leaving 2 bases unmatched. Germline V CDR1 and CDR2: SGHRS, YFSETQ. CDR3 size: 12 residues.

The chain employs TRBV6-6 and TRBJ1-5; D call uncertain. Germline V gene data show CDR1 as MNHNY and CDR2 as SVGAGI (reference sequence). The CDR3 is made up of 15 amino acids. Trimming removed 6 bases from V and 4 bases from J, with 16 bases in between. CDR3 amino acids: CASRGSSLGNQPQHF. The CDR3 DNA sequence: TGTGCCAGCAGGGGTAGCTCCCTCGGGAATCAGCCCCAGCATTTT.

This clone was observed once. J is TRBJ1-1 and V is TRBV4-1; no firm D call. The CDR3 runs to 13 residues. V lost 1 base, J lost 3 bases, and 6 bases lay in between. CDR1 MGHRA and CDR2 YSYEKL come from the germline V gene. The CDR3 DNA follows: TGCGCCAGCAGCCAAGGTAGTTACACTGAAGCTTTCTTT. It translates to CASSQGSYTEAFF.

The chain is built from TRBV6-5 and TRBJ2-3, with 9 bases aligning to TRBD1. This CDR3 has 13 residues. Germline trimming cut 6 bases from V and 4 bases from J; bases unmatched to any gene: 2. The germline V gene has CDR1 MNHEY and CDR2 SVGAGI. CDR3 protein: CASRRQGADTQYF. The CDR3 region has the DNA TGTGCCAGCAGGCGACAGGGGGCAGATACGCAGTATTTT.

The rearrangement uses TRBV18 and TRBJ1-1; D gene ambiguous. V was clipped by 3 bases and J by 0 bases, with 8 bases between them. Germline CDR1 KGHSH, CDR2 LQKENI. The CDR3 extends over 14 amino acids. The CDR3 protein is CASSPNTVNTEAFF. The CDR3 DNA is TGTGCCAGCTCACCGAATACAGTGAACACTGAAGCTTTCTTT.

This sequence joins TRBV5-4 and TRBJ2-2; maybe TRBD1 (6 bases). Germline loops: CDR1 SGHNT, CDR2 YYREEE (reference sequence). With 1 base removed from V and 2 bases from J, the gap between germline ends came to 9 bases. This CDR3 is 15 amino acids long. CDR3 sequence (DNA): TGTGCCAGCAGCTTGACGGACAGAAACACCGGGGAGCTGTTTTTT. Its protein is CASSLTDRNTGELFF.

V is TRBV29-1 and J is TRBJ2-3; 11 bases match TRBD2. The germline V gene encodes CDR1 SQVTM and CDR2 ANQGSEA. Trimming removed 7 bases from V and 3 bases from J; junction bases left unmatched: 6. This CDR3 is built from 14 residues. For the CDR3, the DNA is TGCAGCGCCGTGGGACTAGCGGTTACAGATACGCAGTATTTT. As protein: CSAVGLAVTDTQYF.

This clone has more than one count but fewer than ten. The chain has TRBV6-6 and TRBJ2-3, with 10 bases matching TRBD2. Germline V gene data show CDR1 as MNHNY and CDR2 as SVGAGI (reference sequence). V gave up 4 bases and J gave up 4 bases; unmatched junction bases: 8. This CDR3 has 16 residues. CDR3 region: CASSLGAGGLADTQYF. The CDR3 DNA reads TGTGCCAGCAGTTTGGGAGCGGGAGGGCTGGCAGATACGCAGTATTTT.

The chain uses TRBV2 and TRBJ2-7; 7 bases agree with TRBD2. The V gene's germline CDR1 is SNHLY and CDR2 FYNNEI. The CDR3 covers 15 residues. V was pared by 5 bases and J by 4 bases, with 11 bases of the junction left unmatched. The CDR3 region has the DNA TGTGCCAGCAGTTTCCCCCGGGACTACCTATACGAGCAGTACTTC. Translating gives CASSFPRDYLYEQYF. Complete variable domain (other parts from reference TRBV2 and TRBJ2-7): EPEVTQTPSHQVTQMGQEVILRCVPISNHLYFYWYRQILGQKVEFLVSFYNNEISEKSEIFDDQFSVERPDGSNFTLKIRSTKLEDSAMYFCASSFPRDYLYEQYFGPGTRLTVT.

There are a few counts of this clone. Sequence at one end of the junction differs from germline and may be a read error. This chain links TRBV4-1 with TRBJ1-2; D is unclear. Germline CDR1 and CDR2: MGHRA and YSYEKL. CDR3 length: 14 residues. The DNA for the CDR3 is TGCGCCAGCAGCCAAGGCGGGGATCTCGGTGGCTACCCCTTC. It codes for CASSQGGDLGGYPF.

J is TRBJ2-1 and V is TRBV30; maybe TRBD1 (9 bases). This CDR3 comprises 18 residues. Germline CDR1 reads GTSNPN; CDR2 reads SVGIG (reference sequence). The V end lost 2 bases, the J end lost 3 bases, and 23 bases lay between the germline ends. The CDR3 nucleotides are TGTGCCTGGAGTTCCCCGGGACAGGGACTAGACCGCTACAATGAGCAGTTCTTC. This translates into CAWSSPGQGLDRYNEQFF.

The table lists this clone with a few counts. The CDR3 is CASSLDRGDSNQPQHF. In DNA form, the CDR3 reads TGTGCCAGCAGCCTCGACAGGGGCGATAGCAATCAGCCCCAGCATTTT. J is TRBJ1-5 and V is TRBV2; TRBD1 matches 8 bases. This CDR3 contains 16 residues. V gave up 6 bases and J gave up 0 bases; unmatched junction bases: 7. Per germline, CDR1 SNHLY and CDR2 FYNNEI.

The genes are TRBV6-5 and TRBJ2-1; D not resolved. Germline V gene lookup returns CDR1 MNHEY and CDR2 SVGAGI. The CDR3 is made up of 13 amino acids. The V end lost 3 bases, the J end lost 6 bases, and 9 bases lay between the germline ends. As DNA, the CDR3 is TGTGCCAGCAGTTATTCCAGATTCAATGAGCAGTTCTTC. Translation: CASSYSRFNEQFF.

This rearrangement joins TRBV5-4 to TRBJ2-1, with D perhaps matching TRBD1 (5 bases). Germline-derived CDR1 and CDR2 are SGHNT and YYREEE (reference sequence). The ends were cut back, 3 bases at V and 3 bases at J, with 16 bases in the middle. This CDR3 comprises 16 residues. CDR3 bases: TGTGCCAGCAGCTCCCCTGGGGCCACCCACTACAATGAGCAGTTCTTC. Amino acids: CASSSPGATHYNEQFF.

This chain links TRBV5-1 with TRBJ2-1, with 10 bases aligning to TRBD2. This CDR3 region has 16 residues. The ends lost 0 bases at V and 6 bases at J; junction bases unmatched: 6. Germline V gene sequence: CDR1 SGHRS, CDR2 YFSETQ. The CDR3 region is CASSLVASGGVNEQFF. The CDR3 DNA reads TGCGCCAGCAGCTTGGTAGCTAGCGGGGGCGTCAATGAGCAGTTCTTC. Together with reference TRBV5-1 and TRBJ2-1, the CDR3 gives the full variable domain: KAGVTQTPRYLIKTRGQQVTLSCSPISGHRSVSWYQQTPGQGLQFLFEYFSETQRNKGNFPGRFSGRQFSNSRSEMNVSTLELGDSALYLCASSLVASGGVNEQFFGPGTRLTVL.

The chain combines TRBV27 with TRBJ2-3; tentatively, D is TRBD2 (6 bases). CDR3 length: 13 residues. The V gene's germline CDR1 is MNHEY and CDR2 SMNVEV (reference sequence). V dropped 0 bases and J dropped 8 bases, with 9 bases sitting between them. In DNA, the CDR3 is TGTGCCAGCAGTTTATCCTTAGCGGTTACGCAGTATTTT. Amino acids: CASSLSLAVTQYF.

The chain uses TRBV6-1 and TRBJ1-6; 7 nucleotides match TRBD1. Per germline, CDR1 MNHNS and CDR2 SASEGT. The CDR3 has 15 residues. The V segment lost 4 bases and the J segment 6 bases; nucleotides outside the gene matches: 6. The CDR3 region has the DNA TGTGCCAGCAGTGGACAGGGTAGGGGTAATTCACCCCTCCACTTT. Residues: CASSGQGRGNSPLHF.

The J gene is TRBJ1-1, the V gene TRBV4-3; a weak D match, TRBD1 (5 bases). Germline values: CDR1 LGHNA, CDR2 YSLEER. The CDR3 is 15 residues long. Trimming left V 3 bases short and J 6 bases short, with 17 bases between. CDR3 coding DNA: TGCGCCAGCAGCCATCGATTCGGGGGTAGGGCTGAAGCTTTCTTT. It translates to CASSHRFGGRAEAFF.

The chain joins TRBV7-9 to TRBJ2-7, with D perhaps matching TRBD2 (6 bases). Germline V gives CDR1 SEHNR, CDR2 FQNEAQ (reference sequence). Trimming removed 3 bases at V and 4 bases at J, with 10 bases between. This CDR3 is 13 amino acids long. CDR3 in amino acids: CASSFGGSYEQYF. The CDR3 DNA is TGTGCCAGCAGCTTTGGGGGGTCTTACGAGCAGTACTTC.

This rearrangement joins TRBV5-1 to TRBJ2-7; maybe TRBD2 (6 bases). Between the trimmed V and J ends, which lost 4 bases and 5 bases, there was a span of 13 bases. The CDR3 is 13 amino acids. Germline-derived CDR1 and CDR2 are SGHRS and YFSETQ. The CDR3 bases are TGCGCCAGCAGCCCTGCCGGGAGAAACGAGCAGTACTTC. Amino acid sequence: CASSPAGRNEQYF.

The chain employs TRBV18 and TRBJ1-5; 7 bases are shared with TRBD1. V trimming: 3 bases; J trimming: 3 bases; junction bases outside the gene matches: 2. The CDR3 length is 14 residues. CDR1 and CDR2 from the germline V gene are KGHSH and LQKENI. The CDR3 sequence is CASSPTGDNQPQHF. The CDR3 DNA reads as TGTGCCAGCTCACCCACAGGGGACAATCAGCCCCAGCATTTT.

V and J are TRBV11-1 and TRBJ2-1; possibly TRBD2 for D (6 bases). CDR1 and CDR2 (germline): SGHAT, FQDESV (reference sequence). The CDR3 has 14 amino acids. Trimming took off 6 bases at V and 7 bases at J, with 16 bases between the two ends. The CDR3 DNA is TGTGCCAGCAGTTCAACCGGGACTTCAAATGAGCAGTTCTTC. Translated, it gives CASSSTGTSNEQFF.

V is TRBV21-1 and J is TRBJ2-3; the D call in the table, TRBD2, was not verified against the DNA. TRBV21-1 is given as a pseudogene. The CDR3 sequence is 14 residues long. CDR3 loop: CASINGREGGTQYF. CDR3 bases: TGTGCCAGCATCAACGGGCGGGAGGGCGGGACGCAGTATTTT.

The gene calls are TRBV28 and TRBJ1-2, with TRBD1 matching over 9 bases. CDR1 is MDHEN and CDR2 is SYDVKM in the germline V gene. V was clipped by 5 bases and J by 1 base; unmatched bases: 2. The CDR3 contains 14 residues. In nucleotides, the CDR3 is TGTGCCAGCAGTCAGGGACAGGGTAACTATGGCTACACCTTC. Residues: CASSQGQGNYGYTF.

The chain couples TRBV6-4 to TRBJ1-4, with 8 nucleotides matching TRBD1. The ends lost 6 bases at V and 8 bases at J; junction bases unmatched: 11. This CDR3 comprises 15 residues. The germline V gene has CDR1 MRHNA and CDR2 SNTAGT. DNA of the CDR3: TGTGCCAGCAGCGCCCGGGGACAGGTAAACGAAAAACTGTTTTTT. Translating gives CASSARGQVNEKLFF.

The rearrangement joins TRBV9 to TRBJ1-5; D might be TRBD1 (5 bases). Germline values: CDR1 SGDLS, CDR2 YYNGEE. V lost 0 bases to trimming and J lost 5 bases, with 12 bases between them. This CDR3 is 15 amino acids long. CDR3 residues: CASSVGTHRDQPQHF. The DNA of the CDR3 is TGTGCCAGCAGCGTAGGGACACACCGAGATCAGCCCCAGCATTTT.

V is TRBV14 and J is TRBJ2-3, with 7 bases that match TRBD2. The CDR3 totals 14 residues. CDR1 and CDR2 from the germline V gene are SGHDN and FVKESK. The junction had 7 bases not matched to a gene; V was cut back by 4 bases and J by 6 bases. The CDR3 nucleotides are TGTGCCAGCAGCCCAGGACTAGTGAGGGATACGCAGTATTTT. This gives the protein CASSPGLVRDTQYF.

This sequence joins TRBV4-1 and TRBJ1-1; D is perhaps TRBD1 (6 bases). Germline lookup yields CDR1 MGHRA and CDR2 YSYEKL. V lost 1 base to trimming and J lost 6 bases, with 12 bases between them. CDR3 length: 14 amino acids. CDR3 sequence: CASSQARGGPEAFF. In DNA form, the CDR3 reads TGCGCCAGCAGCCAAGCTCGGGGGGGGCCTGAAGCTTTCTTT.

The V and J genes are TRBV11-3 and TRBJ1-1, with TRBD1 as a possible D gene (6 bases). V lost 0 bases to trimming and J lost 8 bases, with 10 bases between them. Germline CDR1 reads SGHNT; CDR2 reads YENEEA. This CDR3 contains 13 residues. The CDR3 region has the DNA TGTGCCAGCAGCTTAGAGTCCAGGGGAGAAGCTTTCTTT. It translates to CASSLESRGEAFF.

This clone was recorded only once. This chain uses TRBV6-5 with TRBJ1-5; 8 bases align to TRBD1. The V segment lost 5 bases and the J segment 4 bases; nucleotides outside the gene matches: 4. CDR3 length: 14 residues. Germline V gene sequence: CDR1 MNHEY, CDR2 SVGAGI. The CDR3 sequence is CASSQGQDNQPQHF. In nucleotides, the CDR3 is TGTGCCAGCAGTCAGGGACAGGATAATCAGCCCCAGCATTTT.

A note on this clone: The junction shows a germline mismatch at one end, possibly a read error. This rearrangement joins TRBV7-7 to TRBJ1-4; D possibly corresponds to TRBD1 (5 bases). This CDR3 contains 14 residues. From germline, CDR1 is SSHAT and CDR2 FNYEAQ (reference sequence). CDR3 protein: CASSPTATNEKLFF. CDR3 bases: TGTGCTAGCAGCCCGACAGCAACTAATGAAAAACTGTTTTTT.

This clone was seen only a few times. V usage is TRBV30 and J usage is TRBJ2-5; 14 positions agree with TRBD2. The V gene end was trimmed by 4 bases and the J gene end by 5 bases; junction bases not matched to a gene: 15. This CDR3 is built from 18 residues. Germline CDR1 is GTSNPN and CDR2 is SVGIG (reference sequence). The CDR3 nucleotides read TGTGCCTGGAACTCAGTTATGGGACTAGCGGGAGCCCCGGAGACCCAGTACTTC. This sequence encodes CAWNSVMGLAGAPETQYF.